These T cell receptor beta chains were read from a single sample in a study of CD8+CD57+ T cells in acquired aplastic anemia. TCRdb processed the reads anew with MiXCR; each CDR3 protein has one entry. The sample shows 60,000 or so distinct CDR3 sequences, about 50% of them seen only once. Sequenced sample: sorted CD4+, CD8+, or CD8+CD57+ T cells (not recorded which) from PBMCs. The receptors stem from a human donor in good health, serving as a control. Both conserved end residues are part of each CDR3. D genes are given only for firm matches. Rows give clone size only sometimes, using once, few, many, or a class for an expanded clone.

v_call	cdr3_length	d_call	clone_size	j_call	cdr3_aa	cdr3_nt
TRBV19	17	TRBD1	.	TRBJ1-5	CASSTIAGQQSNQPQHF	TGTGCCAGTAGTACCATAGCGGGACAGCAAAGCAATCAGCCCCAGCATTTT
TRBV25-1	14	TRBD2	medium-sized	TRBJ2-3	CASSLAASTDTQYF	TGTGCCAGCAGCCTAGCGGCTAGCACAGATACGCAGTATTTT
TRBV7-6	15	.	.	TRBJ2-7	CASSLVSGNTGEQYF	TGTGCCAGCAGCTTAGTTTCAGGGAACACCGGGGAGCAGTACTTC
TRBV20-1	14	.	many	TRBJ2-5	CSARGQRNQETQYF	TGCAGTGCTAGAGGTCAGCGGAACCAAGAGACCCAGTACTTC
TRBV4-1	15	TRBD1	.	TRBJ1-6	CASSSGQGGDSPLHF	TGCGCCAGCAGCTCTGGACAGGGGGGCGATTCACCCCTCCACTTT
TRBV24-1	14	.	.	TRBJ2-7	CATSDQGASYEQYF	TGTGCCACCAGTGATCAAGGGGCCTCCTACGAGCAGTACTTC
TRBV5-1	15	TRBD2	.	TRBJ2-7	CASSLVSGGSYEQYF	TGCGCCAGCAGCTTGGTTAGCGGGGGATCCTACGAGCAGTACTTC
TRBV19	14	TRBD1	.	TRBJ1-1	CASSRNTGDTEAFF	TGTGCCAGTAGTAGGAATACAGGGGACACTGAAGCTTTCTTT
TRBV15	16	.	medium-sized	TRBJ2-1	CATSSQWGPRHNEQFF	TGTGCCACCAGCAGCCAATGGGGGCCCCGTCACAATGAGCAGTTCTTC
TRBV15	16	TRBD1	.	TRBJ2-3	CATSRVQWTGVGTQYF	TGTGCCACCAGCAGAGTTCAGTGGACAGGAGTAGGCACGCAGTATTTT
TRBV7-9	8	.	.	TRBJ2-7	CASSPTYF	TGTGCCAGCAGCCCCACGTACTTC
TRBV29-1	13	.	.	TRBJ1-2	CSVERQNNYGYTF	TGCAGCGTTGAACGACAGAACAACTATGGCTACACCTTC
TRBV14	17	TRBD2	.	TRBJ2-7	CASSQITGTSGAYEQYF	TGTGCCAGCAGCCAAATAACCGGGACTAGCGGGGCTTACGAGCAGTACTTC
TRBV20-1	13	.	many	TRBJ2-2	CSASPGVSGELFF	TGCAGTGCTTCCCCTGGGGTGTCCGGGGAGCTGTTTTTT
TRBV20-1	13	.	.	TRBJ1-1	CSATDTLNTEAFF	TGCAGTGCTACAGACACCTTGAACACTGAAGCTTTCTTT
TRBV10-1	15	TRBD1	.	TRBJ2-7	CASSESGGASHEQYF	TGCGCCAGCAGTGAGTCAGGGGGCGCAAGCCACGAGCAGTACTTC
TRBV19	20	.	.	TRBJ1-2	CARSIWLGWTRPQGNYGYTF	TGTGCCAGAAGTATTTGGCTGGGATGGACCCGACCCCAGGGGAACTACGGCTACACCTTC
TRBV29-1	14	TRBD2	.	TRBJ2-7	CSVGGLRLAGEQYF	TGCAGCGTTGGGGGACTACGACTAGCGGGGGAGCAGTACTTC
TRBV19	15	.	.	TRBJ1-5	CASSMAFGGNQSQHF	TGTGCCAGCAGTATGGCTTTTGGGGGCAATCAGTCCCAGCATTTT
TRBV7-3	15	.	.	TRBJ2-6	CASSSDLSGANVLTF	TGCGCCAGCAGCTCCGACCTCTCTGGGGCCAACGTCCTGACTTTC
TRBV10-2	12	.	.	TRBJ2-7	CASSIQNLEQYF	TGCGCCAGCAGCATACAGAATCTGGAGCAGTACTTC
TRBV19	14	TRBD1	few	TRBJ1-6	CATVGQGFGSPLHF	TGTGCCACGGTGGGACAGGGCTTTGGTTCACCCCTCCACTTT
TRBV19	13	TRBD1	.	TRBJ2-7	CASIGQGIYEQYF	TGTGCCAGTATAGGACAGGGGATCTACGAGCAGTACTTC
TRBV11-3	11	.	many	TRBJ2-1	CASSDSREQFF	TGTGCCAGCAGTGATAGCCGTGAGCAGTTCTTC
TRBV20-1	14	TRBD1	.	TRBJ2-7	CSALDRGKLYEQYF	TGCAGTGCTCTGGACAGGGGAAAACTCTACGAGCAGTACTTC
TRBV7-3	15	.	.	TRBJ2-2	CASSFAGADTGELFF	TGTGCCAGCAGCTTCGCGGGGGCGGACACCGGGGAGCTGTTTTTT
TRBV6-1	13	.	many	TRBJ1-1	CASSPRESTEAFF	TGTGCCAGCAGTCCCCGGGAGAGCACTGAAGCTTTCTTT
TRBV10-2	14	TRBD1	.	TRBJ2-3	CASRTDRGRDTQYF	TGCGCCAGCAGGACCGACAGGGGGAGAGATACGCAGTATTTT
TRBV6-1	14	.	many	TRBJ2-5	CASSLGGAGETQYF	TGTGCCAGCAGTCTTGGAGGGGCGGGAGAGACCCAGTACTTC
TRBV30	12	.	.	TRBJ1-2	CAWTLGIYGYTF	TGTGCCTGGACCCTGGGAATCTATGGCTACACCTTC
TRBV10-1	17	.	.	TRBJ2-3	CAISESMGATSTDTQYF	TGTGCCATCAGTGAGTCGATGGGGGCAACTAGCACAGATACGCAGTATTTT
TRBV29-1	13	.	.	TRBJ1-1	CSVETTGSAEAFF	TGCAGCGTCGAGACCACAGGGTCCGCTGAAGCTTTCTTT
TRBV19	14	.	medium-sized	TRBJ2-7	CASSIYQGAYEQYF	TGTGCCAGTAGTATTTATCAGGGAGCCTACGAGCAGTACTTC
TRBV24-1	14	.	.	TRBJ2-7	CATSDPGTIYEQYF	TGTGCCACCAGTGATCCCGGGACAATCTACGAGCAGTACTTC
TRBV20-1	13	.	.	TRBJ2-7	CSARDGQTYEQYF	TGCAGTGCGCGAGACGGACAGACCTACGAGCAGTACTTC
TRBV9	14	.	.	TRBJ2-7	CASSVSGQASGQHF	TGTGCCAGCAGCGTTTCTGGACAGGCAAGCGGGCAGCACTTC
TRBV12-3/TRBV12-4	13	.	many	TRBJ1-5	CASSLAITQPQHF	TGTGCCAGCAGTTTAGCAATAACTCAGCCCCAGCATTTT
TRBV12-3/TRBV12-4	19	TRBD1	many	TRBJ1-6	CASSGLGQGANRANSPLHF	TGTGCCAGCAGCGGCTTGGGACAGGGGGCGAACCGGGCGAATTCACCCCTCCACTTT
TRBV15	15	TRBD1	.	TRBJ2-7	CATSSRDRGTYEQYF	TGTGCCACCAGCAGCCGGGACAGGGGAACGTACGAGCAGTACTTC
TRBV5-1	17	TRBD2	few	TRBJ2-5	CASSLTGTSGRQGTQYF	TGCGCCAGCAGCTTGACCGGGACTAGCGGGAGGCAAGGGACCCAGTACTTC
TRBV9	11	.	.	TRBJ1-2	CASSLDRGYTF	TGTGCCAGCAGCTTAGACAGAGGCTACACCTTC
TRBV15	15	.	.	TRBJ1-4	CATSRDYGLTEKLFF	TGTGCCACCAGCAGAGATTACGGGTTAACCGAAAAACTGTTTTTT
TRBV20-1	14	TRBD2	many	TRBJ2-5	CSALTSGEAKTQYF	TGCAGTGCCCTGACAAGCGGGGAGGCCAAGACCCAGTACTTC
TRBV5-1	15	.	.	TRBJ1-6	CASSSGQGGFSPLHF	TGCGCCAGCAGCTCAGGGCAGGGAGGTTTTTCACCCCTCCACTTT
TRBV11-1	14	.	.	TRBJ2-1	CASSLGGWGNEQFF	TGTGCCAGCAGCTTAGGTGGCTGGGGGAATGAGCAGTTCTTC
TRBV24-1	9	.	.	TRBJ2-7	CATPYEQYF	TGTGCCACCCCCTACGAGCAGTACTTC
TRBV9	17	TRBD1	many	TRBJ2-5	CASSETTGGGWGETQYF	TGTGCCAGCAGCGAAACTACAGGGGGCGGTTGGGGAGAGACCCAGTACTTC
TRBV15	14	.	few	TRBJ1-5	CATSPRNRVQPQHF	TGTGCCACCAGCCCCCGAAACAGGGTTCAGCCCCAGCATTTT
TRBV29-1	14	.	.	TRBJ1-3	CSVVQDTSGNTIYF	TGCAGCGTTGTACAGGATACTTCTGGAAACACCATATATTTT
TRBV10-3	14	.	.	TRBJ1-5	CAISDGPVNQPQHF	TGTGCCATCAGTGATGGGCCGGTCAATCAGCCCCAGCATTTT